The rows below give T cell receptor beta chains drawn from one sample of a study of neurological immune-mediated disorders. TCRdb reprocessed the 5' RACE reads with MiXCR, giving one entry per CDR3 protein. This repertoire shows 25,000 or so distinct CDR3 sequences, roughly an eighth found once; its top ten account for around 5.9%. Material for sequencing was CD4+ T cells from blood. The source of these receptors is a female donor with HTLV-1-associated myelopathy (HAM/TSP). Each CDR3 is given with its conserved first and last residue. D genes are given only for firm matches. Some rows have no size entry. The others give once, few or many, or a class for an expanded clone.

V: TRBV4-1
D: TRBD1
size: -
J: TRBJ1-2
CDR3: CASSQGAPGQTYGYTF
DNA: TGCGCCAGCAGCCAAGGGGCACCGGGACAGACGTATGGCTACACCTTC

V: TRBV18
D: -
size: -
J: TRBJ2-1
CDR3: CASSPQGHRSRGRNEQFF
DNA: TGTGCCAGCTCACCACAGGGGCATCGGAGCAGGGGGAGGAATGAGCAGTTCTTC

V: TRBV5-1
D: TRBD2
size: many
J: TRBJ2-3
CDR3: CASSPGLAGGSTDTQYF
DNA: TGCGCCAGCAGCCCCGGACTAGCGGGGGGGAGCACAGATACGCAGTATTTT

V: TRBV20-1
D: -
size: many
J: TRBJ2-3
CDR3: CSAQPPLDTSTDTQYF
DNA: TGCAGTGCCCAACCCCCTCTTGATACTAGCACAGATACGCAGTATTTT

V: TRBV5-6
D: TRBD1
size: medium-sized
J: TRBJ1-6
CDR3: CASSLGTGASPLHF
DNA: TGTGCCAGCAGCTTGGGGACAGGAGCTTCACCCCTCCACTTT

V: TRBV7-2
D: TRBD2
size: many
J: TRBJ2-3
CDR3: CASSQTPAGVTDTQYF
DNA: TGTGCCAGCAGCCAGACGCCAGCGGGGGTCACAGATACGCAGTATTTT

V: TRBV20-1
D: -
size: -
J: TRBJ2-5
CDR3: CSARGVQVGTQYF
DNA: TGCAGTGCTAGGGGGGTACAGGTGGGGACCCAGTACTTC

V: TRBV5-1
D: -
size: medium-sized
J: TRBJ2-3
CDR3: CASSLVAERSTDTQYF
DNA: TGCGCCAGCAGCTTGGTAGCGGAGAGAAGCACAGATACGCAGTATTTT

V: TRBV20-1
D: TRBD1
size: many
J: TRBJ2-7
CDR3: CSARDEGGSGEQYF
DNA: TGCAGTGCTAGAGATGAAGGGGGCTCAGGAGAGCAGTACTTC

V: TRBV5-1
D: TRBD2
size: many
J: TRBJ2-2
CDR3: CASSLGLSAGVYTGELFF
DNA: TGCGCCAGCAGCTTGGGGCTTTCCGCGGGAGTGTACACCGGGGAGCTGTTTTTT

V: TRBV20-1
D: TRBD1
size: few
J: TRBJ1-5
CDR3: CSARADRGRSNQPQHF
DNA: TGCAGTGCCAGGGCTGACAGGGGGCGAAGCAATCAGCCCCAGCATTTT

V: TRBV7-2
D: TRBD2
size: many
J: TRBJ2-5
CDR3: CASSYRLAYETQYF
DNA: TGTGCCAGCAGTTACCGACTAGCGTACGAGACCCAGTACTTC

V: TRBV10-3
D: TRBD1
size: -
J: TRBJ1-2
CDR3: CAISETWTGPYGYTF
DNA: TGTGCCATCAGTGAGACCTGGACAGGGCCCTATGGCTACACCTTC

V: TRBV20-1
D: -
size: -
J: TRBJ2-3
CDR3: CSASYTSIADTQYF
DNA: TGCAGTGCTAGCTACACTAGCATAGCAGATACGCAGTATTTT

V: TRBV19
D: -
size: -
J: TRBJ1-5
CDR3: CASSMGYGNQPQHF
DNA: TGTGCCAGTAGTATGGGGTACGGCAATCAGCCCCAGCATTTT

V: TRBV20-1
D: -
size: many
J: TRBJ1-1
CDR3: CSAPRADWSNTEAFF
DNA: TGCAGTGCTCCCCGGGCAGATTGGTCGAACACTGAAGCTTTCTTT

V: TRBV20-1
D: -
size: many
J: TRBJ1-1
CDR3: CSAPAPGGSRVF
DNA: TGCAGTGCTCCGGCTCCGGGCGGATCGAGGGTTTTT

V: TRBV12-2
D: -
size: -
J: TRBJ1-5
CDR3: CASRLCHLLGYGQPQHF
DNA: TGTGCAAGTCGCTTATGCCACCTATTGGGGTACGGGCAGCCCCAGCATTTT

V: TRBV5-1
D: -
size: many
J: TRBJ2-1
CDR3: CASVLDRTENYNEQFF
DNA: TGCGCCAGCGTATTGGACCGGACAGAGAACTACAATGAGCAGTTCTTC

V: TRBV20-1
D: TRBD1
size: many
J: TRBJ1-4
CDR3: CSARKQGVEKLFF
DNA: TGCAGTGCTAGAAAACAGGGGGTCGAAAAACTGTTTTTT

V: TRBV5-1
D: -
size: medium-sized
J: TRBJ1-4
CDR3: CASSYSATNEKLFF
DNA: TGCGCCAGCAGCTACAGTGCAACTAATGAAAAACTGTTTTTT

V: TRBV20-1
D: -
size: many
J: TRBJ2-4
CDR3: CSASVLGGDKNIQYF
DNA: TGCAGTGCTAGCGTCCTAGGGGGGGACAAAAACATTCAGTACTTC

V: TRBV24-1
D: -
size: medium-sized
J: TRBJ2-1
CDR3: CATSDRGQGQSGRATYNEQFF
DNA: TGTGCCACCAGTGACCGGGGACAGGGGCAAAGCGGGAGGGCCACCTACAATGAGCAGTTCTTC

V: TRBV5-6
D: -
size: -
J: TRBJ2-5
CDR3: CASSFYICSAREGTGETQYF
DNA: -

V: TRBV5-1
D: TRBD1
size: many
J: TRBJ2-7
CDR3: CASSRDRGLDEQYF
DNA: TGCGCCAGCAGCAGAGACAGGGGGTTGGACGAGCAGTACTTC

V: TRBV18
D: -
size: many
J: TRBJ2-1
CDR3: CASSPKDEQFF
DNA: TGTGCCAGCTCACCGAAAGATGAGCAGTTCTTC

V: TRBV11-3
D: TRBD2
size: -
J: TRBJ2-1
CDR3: CASNLGAGALNEQFF
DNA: TGTGCCAGCAACTTGGGCGCGGGAGCGTTAAATGAGCAGTTCTTC

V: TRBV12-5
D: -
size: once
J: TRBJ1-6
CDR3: CASGIDRSLHF
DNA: TGTGCTAGTGGTATCGACCGGAGTCTCCACTTT

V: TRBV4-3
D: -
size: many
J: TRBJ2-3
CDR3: CASSQAGDTQYF
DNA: TGCGCCAGCAGCCAAGCAGGGGATACGCAGTATTTT

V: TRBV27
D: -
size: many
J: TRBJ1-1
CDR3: CASSLSWRADEAFF
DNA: TGTGCCAGCAGTTTATCCTGGAGGGCGGATGAAGCTTTCTTT

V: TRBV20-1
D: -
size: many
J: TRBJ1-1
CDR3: CSARSMNTEAFF
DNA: TGCAGTGCTAGGAGTATGAACACTGAAGCTTTCTTT

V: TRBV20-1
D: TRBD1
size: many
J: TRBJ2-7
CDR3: CSARDLPGTGAYEQYF
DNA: TGCAGTGCTAGAGATCTTCCTGGGACAGGGGCCTACGAGCAGTACTTC

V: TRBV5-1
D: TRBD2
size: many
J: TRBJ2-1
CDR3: CASSVGGEQFF
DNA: TGCGCCAGCAGCGTGGGAGGGGAGCAGTTCTTC

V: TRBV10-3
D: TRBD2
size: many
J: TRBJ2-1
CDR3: CAISGTTNNEQFF
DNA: TGTGCCATCAGCGGGACTACAAACAATGAGCAGTTCTTC

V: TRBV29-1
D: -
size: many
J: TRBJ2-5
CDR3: CSVVGPTDQETQYF
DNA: TGCAGCGTTGTCGGTCCGACAGACCAAGAGACCCAGTACTTC

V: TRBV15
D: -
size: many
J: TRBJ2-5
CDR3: CATSRDPSREETQYF
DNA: TGTGCCACCAGCAGAGATCCGTCCAGGGAAGAGACCCAGTACTTC